Presented here are 22 T cell receptor beta chains from one specimen sequenced in a study of blood T cell repertoires in COVID-19. TCRdb keeps only in-frame clones here, not all; method: immunoSEQ multiplex PCR. The data show fewer than 400,000 clones, 85% seen once. Source material: PBMCs or T cells enriched from blood (not recorded which). These receptors all stem from a woman aged 30 to 39 who had been exposed to COVID-19.

V usage is TRBV15 and J usage is TRBJ1-2, with D uncertain. CDR3 length: 12 residues. Trimming left V 4 bases short and J 4 bases short, with 7 bases between. Germline V gives CDR1 LNHNV, CDR2 YYDKDF (reference sequence). In DNA form, the CDR3 reads TGTGCCACCAGCACATCCGGCTATGGCTACACCTTC. Protein sequence: CATSTSGYGYTF.

Only one count was recorded for this clone. The V gene is TRBV28, the J gene TRBJ2-5; tentative D call: TRBD2 (5 bases). CDR1 MDHEN and CDR2 SYDVKM come from the germline V gene. This CDR3 spans 13 amino acids. V lost 4 bases to trimming and J lost 5 bases, with 11 bases between them. DNA of the CDR3: TGTGCCAGCAGTTCCAGCCGAGGGGAGACCCAGTACTTC. Encoded protein: CASSSSRGETQYF.

The chain uses TRBV29-1 and TRBJ2-5, with D tentatively TRBD1 (6 bases). CDR1 is SQVTM and CDR2 is ANQGSEA in the germline V gene. The CDR3 length is 13 residues. V lost 6 bases to trimming and J lost 4 bases, with 15 bases between them. The CDR3 here is CSVDTGMGETQYF. DNA of the CDR3: TGCAGCGTCGACACAGGGATGGGAGAGACCCAGTACTTC.

This chain joins TRBV18 and TRBJ1-5; TRBD1 aligns across 8 bases. The CDR3 loop spans 15 amino acids. J lost 5 bases, V lost 8 bases, and 11 bases had no gene match. Germline loops: CDR1 KGHSH, CDR2 LQKENI. DNA for the CDR3: TGTGCCAGCCCAGATCAGGACAGGGAGGATCAGCCCCAGCATTTT. As protein: CASPDQDREDQPQHF.

The CDR3 spells CASRLGQGLYEQYF. The CDR3 DNA follows: TGCGCCAGCAGATTAGGACAGGGACTTTACGAGCAGTACTTC. The chain couples TRBV5-1 to TRBJ2-7, with 8 bases that match TRBD1. CDR1 is SGHRS, CDR2 YFSETQ, per germline. The CDR3 runs to 14 residues. V lost 5 bases, J lost 4 bases, and 8 bases stayed unmatched.

This chain connects TRBV5-1 to TRBJ2-5, with 8 positions matching TRBD2. With V trimmed by 1 base and J by 4 bases, 6 bases remained unmatched. This CDR3 has 15 residues. In germline, CDR1 is SGHRS, CDR2 YFSETQ. The CDR3 is CASSLTGTRGETQYF. In DNA, the CDR3 is TGCGCCAGCAGCTTGACCGGGACTAGGGGAGAGACCCAGTACTTC.

The rearrangement joins TRBV18 to TRBJ1-2, with D perhaps matching TRBD1 (5 bases). Germline V gives CDR1 KGHSH, CDR2 LQKENI. The CDR3 spans 13 residues. Trimming took off 0 bases at V and 13 bases at J, with 15 bases between the two ends. Here the CDR3 DNA reads TGTGCCAGCTCACCACCAGATGCAGGGTCGGCCACCTTC. It encodes CASSPPDAGSATF.

The gene calls are TRBV12-3 or TRBV12-4 and TRBJ2-1; the match to TRBD2 covers 13 bases. V lost 6 bases and J lost 15; bases outside the gene matches: 5. The CDR3 is 12 amino acids. As DNA, the CDR3 is TGTGCCAGCAGGTGGACTAGCGGGAGTCGGTTCTTC. It codes for CASRWTSGSRFF.

CDR3 residues: CNRGRQPQHF. CDR3 nucleotides: TGCAACAGGGGTAGACAGCCCCAGCATTTT. The rearrangement links TRBV20-1 to TRBJ1-5; 7 nucleotides line up with TRBD1. Germline CDR1 and CDR2: DFQATT and SNEGSKA (reference sequence). The CDR3 is made up of 10 amino acids.

The table lists this clone with a count of one. V usage is TRBV20-1 and J usage is TRBJ2-3, with 11 bases lining up with TRBD1. After removal of 3 bases from V and 7 bases from J, the junction contained 9 bases not matched to a gene. In germline, CDR1 is DFQATT, CDR2 SNEGSKA (reference sequence). The CDR3 runs to 15 residues. CDR3 nucleotide sequence: TGCAGTGCTAGTAACCGGGACAGGGGGAGGAATACGCAGTATTTT. Translating gives CSASNRDRGRNTQYF.

This sequence joins TRBV6-1 and TRBJ1-3, with D tentatively TRBD1 (5 bases). This CDR3 has 17 residues. The germline CDR1 and CDR2 sequences are MNHNS and SASEGT. The V gene lost 4 bases and the J gene lost 0 bases, with 16 bases spanning the gap. CDR3 in amino acids: CASSGRLGVTSGNTIYF. The CDR3 DNA is TGTGCCAGCAGTGGAAGACTAGGGGTGACCTCTGGAAACACCATATATTTT.

Details on this clone: Additional DNA sequences in this sample encode the identical CDR3. The chain joins TRBV28 to TRBJ2-7; D unresolved. The germline V gene has CDR1 MDHEN and CDR2 SYDVKM. The CDR3 runs 12 residues. V was cut by 1 base and J by 4 bases, with 5 bases left in between. The CDR3 here is CASSLSSYEQYF. The CDR3 nucleotides read TGTGCCAGCAGTTTATCTAGTTACGAGCAGTACTTC.

The genes are TRBV11-2 and TRBJ1-1; D unclear. The ends were cut back, 6 bases at V and 5 bases at J, with 16 bases in the middle. The CDR3 consists of 14 residues. The germline V gene encodes CDR1 SGHAT and CDR2 FQNNGV. In nucleotides, the CDR3 is TGTGCCAGCAGAATCCCGGGTAAAAGAACTGAAGCTTTCTTT. Translating gives CASRIPGKRTEAFF.

There are a few counts of this clone. V is TRBV27 and J is TRBJ2-3; TRBD2 matches 7 bases. This CDR3 comprises 16 residues. J gave up 0 bases and V 0 bases, and 3 bases lay outside the gene matches. Germline values: CDR1 MNHEY, CDR2 SMNVEV (reference sequence). This chain's CDR3 is CASSLSLGGSTDTQYF. The CDR3 DNA follows: TGTGCCAGCAGTTTATCATTGGGGGGGAGCACAGATACGCAGTATTTT.

This clone has only a few counts. This CDR3 reads CARTQGGPNSPLHF. Written as DNA, the CDR3 is TGTGCCAGGACCCAGGGTGGCCCTAATTCACCCCTCCACTTT. V usage is TRBV2 and J usage is TRBJ1-6, with D perhaps matching TRBD1 (5 bases). The CDR3 runs 14 residues. Looked up from germline, CDR1 is SNHLY and CDR2 is FYNNEI. V was shortened by 9 bases and J by 6 bases, with 15 bases between the two germline ends.

The V call is TRBV28, the J call TRBJ2-7, with 11 bases that match TRBD2. The V gene end was trimmed by 6 bases and the J gene end by 3 bases; junction bases not matched to a gene: 10. The germline gives CDR1 MDHEN, CDR2 SYDVKM. The CDR3 runs to 16 residues. The CDR3 reads CASSPNSGRGYYEQYF. DNA for the CDR3: TGTGCCAGCAGCCCTAATAGCGGGAGGGGCTACTACGAGCAGTACTTC. The whole variable domain, remainder taken from reference TRBV28 and TRBJ2-7, is DVKVTQSSRYLVKRTGEKVFLECVQDMDHENMFWYRQDPGLGLRLIYFSYDVKMKEKGDIPEGYSVSREKKERFSLILESASTNQTSMYLCASSPNSGRGYYEQYFGPGTRLTVT.

CDR3 bases: TGTGCCAGCAGTTTAGGAGTGGGGCAGGGGGCGAGGCAGCCCCAGCATTTT. This codes for CASSLGVGQGARQPQHF. The chain joins TRBV27 to TRBJ1-5; the match to TRBD1 covers 8 bases. The CDR3 is 17 residues long. Germline trimming cut 2 bases from V and 7 bases from J; bases unmatched to any gene: 13. The germline gives CDR1 MNHEY, CDR2 SMNVEV (reference sequence).

This chain links TRBV20-1 with TRBJ1-3, with D hard to call. This CDR3 spans 11 amino acids. Germline V CDR1 and CDR2: DFQATT, SNEGSKA (reference sequence). Trimming cost V 3 bases and J 5 bases, with 5 bases left between them. In DNA form, the CDR3 reads TGCAGTGCTAGCCAGAGAAACACCATATATTTT. It encodes CSASQRNTIYF.

The chain combines TRBV29-1 with TRBJ1-5, with 9 nucleotides matching TRBD1. The CDR3 is 16 amino acids. The V and J ends lost 2 bases and 0 bases, in that order; junction bases with no gene match: 5. From germline, CDR1 is SQVTM and CDR2 ANQGSEA. The CDR3 nucleotides are TGCAGCGTTGAATTAGGACAGGGGAATAGCAATCAGCCCCAGCATTTT. Amino acids: CSVELGQGNSNQPQHF. Full variable domain (outside the CDR3, taken from reference TRBV29-1 and TRBJ1-5): SAVISQKPSRDICQRGTSLTIQCQVDSQVTMMFWYRQQPGQSLTLIATANQGSEATYESGFVIDKFPISRPNLTFSTLTVSNMSPEDSSIYLCSVELGQGNSNQPQHFGDGTRLSIL.

V and J are TRBV5-6 and TRBJ2-1, with unresolved D. Germline CDR1 reads SGHDT; CDR2 reads YYEEEE. The CDR3 covers 14 residues. V was cut by 1 base and J by 9 bases, with 14 bases left in between. CDR3 residues: CASSLYGSSGEQFF. The CDR3 DNA follows: TGTGCCAGCAGCTTGTATGGTTCGTCGGGTGAGCAGTTCTTC.

The chain combines TRBV27 with TRBJ1-5; 7 positions match TRBD1. Germline lookup yields CDR1 MNHEY and CDR2 SMNVEV (reference sequence). This CDR3 region has 18 residues. V trimming: 3 bases; J trimming: 5 bases; junction bases outside the gene matches: 16. The CDR3 nucleotides read TGTGCCAGCAGTTTTAGGATTGACGGGACAGTTGGAGATCAGCCCCAGCATTTT. Protein: CASSFRIDGTVGDQPQHF.

The J gene is TRBJ1-3, the V gene TRBV27; 9 bases are a match to TRBD1. CDR3 length equals 15 residues. Germline lookup yields CDR1 MNHEY and CDR2 SMNVEV (reference sequence). V shed 5 bases, J shed 7 bases, and the junction held 9 bases outside the gene matches. The CDR3, as DNA: TGTGCCAGCAGTCCCCGGACAGGGGTGAGCAACACCATATATTTT. Its translation: CASSPRTGVSNTIYF.